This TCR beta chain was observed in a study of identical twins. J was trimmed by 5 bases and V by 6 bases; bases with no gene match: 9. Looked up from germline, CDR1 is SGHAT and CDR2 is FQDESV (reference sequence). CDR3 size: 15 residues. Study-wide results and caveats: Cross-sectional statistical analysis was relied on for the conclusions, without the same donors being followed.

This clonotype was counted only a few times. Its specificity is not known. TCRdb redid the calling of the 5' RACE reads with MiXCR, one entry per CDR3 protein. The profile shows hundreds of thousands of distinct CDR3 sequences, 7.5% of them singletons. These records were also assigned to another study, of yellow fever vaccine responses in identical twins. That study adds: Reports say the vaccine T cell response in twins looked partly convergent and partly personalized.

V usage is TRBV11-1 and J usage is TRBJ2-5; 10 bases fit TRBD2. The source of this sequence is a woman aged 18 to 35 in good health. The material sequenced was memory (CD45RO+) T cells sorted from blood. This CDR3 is CASRLSGGVGETQYF. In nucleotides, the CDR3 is TGTGCCAGCAGACTGAGCGGGGGGGTCGGCGAGACCCAGTACTTC.